This entry describes one T cell receptor (beta chain). The sample is drawn from a study of blood T cell repertoires in COVID-19. CDR1 LNHDA and CDR2 SQIVND come from the germline V gene (reference sequence). V lost 3 bases to trimming and J lost 0 bases; unmatched junction nucleotides: 8. The CDR3 is 17 residues long. Some clones are missing from TCRdb's copy, which holds only in-frame ones; the method was immunoSEQ multiplex PCR. The sample records about 120,000 clones, 82% being singletons. The gene calls are TRBV19 and TRBJ2-3; TRBD1 aligns across 8 bases. Material: peripheral blood. This receptor was taken from a man in his 70s with active or convalescent COVID-19. CDR3: CASSIRLGTGSTDTQYF. The CDR3 DNA follows: TGTGCCAGTAGTATTCGGCTGGGGACAGGAAGCACAGATACGCAGTATTTT.